Detailed here is one TCR beta chain. This specimen comes from a study of blood T cell repertoires in COVID-19. The CDR3 loop spans 14 amino acids. Germline assignment: CDR1 LGHNA and CDR2 YSLEER. V gave up 1 base and J gave up 6 bases, with 9 bases separating them. In the original analysis: The authors estimated nucleated cell counts from reference gene primer amplification. Some clones are missing from TCRdb's copy, which holds only in-frame ones; the method was immunoSEQ multiplex PCR. V, J and clone size are those of that table, while D and trimming were read from the DNA. This sample has hundreds of thousands of clones, with around 90% found just once.

This receptor was taken from a woman younger than 45 with COVID-19, enrolled during active disease. This chain joins TRBV4-3 and TRBJ1-4; maybe TRBD1 (6 bases). Sample: peripheral blood. This CDR3 reads CASSQGPGDEKLFF. For the CDR3, the DNA is TGCGCCAGCAGCCAAGGTCCAGGGGATGAAAAACTGTTTTTT.